This TCR beta chain appears in the sequencing data of a study of low-dose radiotherapy and immunotherapy resistance in tumors. In the study overall: Cyclophosphamide went in intravenously at 200 mg/m2 every two weeks, one day before radiation and immunotherapy.

Primers targeting TRAV and TRBV primed first-strand cDNA, covering alpha and beta chains. The TCRs were subjected to amplification over approximately 20 PCR cycles employing a constant-region primer in conjunction with a V-primer adapter. MiXCR, applied by TCRdb to the reads, yields one record per CDR3 protein. The sample carries under 95,000 distinct CDR3 sequences, roughly 19% recorded once. Described time point: before trial treatment. This CDR3 region has 13 residues. Germline values: CDR1 KGHSH, CDR2 LQKENI. With 6 bases clipped from V and 5 bases from J, the junction kept 4 bases outside the gene matches. This clonotype was found many times.

This chain uses TRBV18 with TRBJ1-1, with TRBD1 matching 9 bases. The receptor was isolated from a male donor with prostate cancer. The specimen comprised PBMCs, sampled before treatment. The CDR3 spells CASSGTGTTEAFF. CDR3 sequence (DNA): TGTGCCAGCTCCGGGACAGGGACGACTGAAGCTTTCTTT.